One and the same sample provided the 29 T cell receptor beta chains below, sequenced in a study of blood T cell repertoires in COVID-19. Clones were read by immunoSEQ multiplex PCR, and TCRdb kept only the in-frame ones, dropping some. The table has about half a million clones, 70% to 90% seen once. The sequenced sample consisted of peripheral blood. Source of these receptors: a human donor in a cohort sampled during active COVID-19.

The J gene is TRBJ2-3, the V gene TRBV19; 13 bases fit TRBD2. Germline V lookup: CDR1 LNHDA, CDR2 SQIVND (reference sequence). The CDR3 runs 16 residues. Unmatched junction bases numbered 6, after V lost 5 bases and J lost 4 bases. DNA of the CDR3: TGTGCCAGTAGTTTAAGGACTAGCGGGAGCGCAGATACGCAGTATTTT. Amino acids: CASSLRTSGSADTQYF.

V is TRBV6-6 and J is TRBJ1-2; D is possibly TRBD1 (5 bases). Germline CDR1 and CDR2: MNHNY and SVGAGI (reference sequence). V lost 6 bases and J lost 6, with 17 bases in between. The CDR3 extends over 14 amino acids. The CDR3 nucleotides read TGTGCCAGCAGGCCAGGGTTGTCGGTGAATGGCTACACCTTC. Protein: CASRPGLSVNGYTF.

This chain connects TRBV5-1 to TRBJ1-2; 9 bases are a match to TRBD1. The CDR3 consists of 15 residues. Per the germline V gene, CDR1 is SGHRS and CDR2 is YFSETQ. V trimming: 0 bases; J trimming: 7 bases; junction bases outside the gene matches: 7. DNA for the CDR3: TGCGCCAGCAGCTTGGCCGAGGACAGGGGATCTGGCTACACCTTC. Protein product: CASSLAEDRGSGYTF. Combining the CDR3 with reference TRBV5-1 and TRBJ1-2 gives the whole variable domain KAGVTQTPRYLIKTRGQQVTLSCSPISGHRSVSWYQQTPGQGLQFLFEYFSETQRNKGNFPGRFSGRQFSNSRSEMNVSTLELGDSALYLCASSLAEDRGSGYTFGSGTRLTVV.

The chain uses TRBV6-5 and TRBJ2-1; D is unresolved. Germline V lookup: CDR1 MNHEY, CDR2 SVGAGI. CDR3 length equals 14 residues. V lost 8 bases and J lost 2, with 13 bases in between. DNA for the CDR3: TGTGCCAGCCGCCGGAGTGTTGCCTACAATGAGCAGTTCTTC. Residues: CASRRSVAYNEQFF.

The J gene is TRBJ2-5, the V gene TRBV4-2, with 8 bases lining up with TRBD1. The ends lost 1 base at V and 4 bases at J; junction bases unmatched: 8. The CDR3 runs to 16 residues. Germline lookup yields CDR1 LGHNA and CDR2 YNFKEQ. The CDR3: CASSQGLQGAGETQYF. As DNA, the CDR3 is TGTGCCAGCAGCCAAGGCCTCCAGGGGGCTGGAGAGACCCAGTACTTC.

The rearrangement links TRBV7-9 to TRBJ2-3, with 8 bases identical to TRBD2. V trimming: 1 base; J trimming: 8 bases; junction bases outside the gene matches: 5. Germline loops: CDR1 SEHNR, CDR2 FQNEAQ (reference sequence). The CDR3 runs to 14 residues. In DNA form, the CDR3 reads TGTGCCAGCAGCTTAGGACTAGCGCTGACTACGCAGTATTTT. Translation gives CASSLGLALTTQYF.

This clone appeared a single time. The chain recombines TRBV6-2 or TRBV6-3 with TRBJ1-6, with TRBD1 as a possible D gene (6 bases). The CDR3 is made up of 15 amino acids. CDR1 and CDR2 from the germline V gene are MNHEY and SVGEGT. The ends were cut back, 2 bases at V and 7 bases at J, with 12 bases in the middle. For the CDR3, the DNA is TGTGCCAGCAGTTACGCCAGGGGAAAAAATTCACCCCTCCACTTT. Amino acids: CASSYARGKNSPLHF.

The chain carries TRBV18 and TRBJ2-1; unclear D gene. Trimming took off 1 base at V and 0 bases at J, with 13 bases between the two ends. This CDR3 region has 17 residues. From germline, CDR1 is KGHSH and CDR2 LQKENI. In nucleotides, the CDR3 is TGTGCCAGCTCACCACAATTGCGGCTCAGCTCCTACAATGAGCAGTTCTTC. Amino acids: CASSPQLRLSSYNEQFF. The full variable domain, completed using reference TRBV18 and TRBJ2-1, is NAGVMQNPRHLVRRRGQEARLRCSPMKGHSHVYWYRQLPEEGLKFMVYLQKENIIDESGMPKERFSAEFPKEGPSILRIQQVVRGDSAAYFCASSPQLRLSSYNEQFFGPGTRLTVL.

The J gene is TRBJ2-7, the V gene TRBV4-2, with D possibly being TRBD1 (6 bases). The CDR3 is 14 amino acids. Germline lookup yields CDR1 LGHNA and CDR2 YNFKEQ. V was cut by 1 base and J by 0 bases, with 7 bases left in between. The chain's CDR3 is CASSQGDNSYEQYF. CDR3 nucleotides: TGTGCCAGCAGCCAAGGGGACAACTCCTACGAGCAGTACTTC.

The rearrangement uses TRBV6-2 or TRBV6-3 and TRBJ2-5, with TRBD2 matching over 12 bases. Germline V gene data show CDR1 as MNHEY and CDR2 as SVGEGT. The ends lost 2 bases at V and 9 bases at J; junction bases unmatched: 16. This CDR3 comprises 18 residues. Here the CDR3 reads CASSYLRPSGRGAISQYF. The CDR3 nucleotides read TGTGCCAGCAGTTACCTGCGGCCTAGCGGGAGGGGGGCGATTTCCCAGTACTTC.

The V and J genes are TRBV19 and TRBJ2-3; 8 bases line up with TRBD2. The CDR3 covers 17 residues. The germline V gene has CDR1 LNHDA and CDR2 SQIVND (reference sequence). J lost 2 bases, V lost 0 bases, and 7 bases had no gene match. DNA for the CDR3: TGTGCCAGTAGTATAGATCTGAACGGGAGGGCCACAGATACGCAGTATTTT. It yields the protein CASSIDLNGRATDTQYF.

The V gene is TRBV6-5, the J gene TRBJ1-1; D uncertain. Germline V gives CDR1 MNHEY, CDR2 SVGAGI. The ends were cut back, 6 bases at V and 1 base at J, with 9 bases in the middle. CDR3 length equals 13 residues. In DNA form, the CDR3 reads TGTGCCAGCAGAAGAACAGCGAACACTGAAGCTTTCTTT. The encoded protein is CASRRTANTEAFF.

The CDR3 region is CASSLQDEKLFF. For the CDR3, the DNA is TGTGCCAGCAGCTTGCAGGATGAAAAACTGTTTTTT. The chain is built from TRBV7-6 and TRBJ1-4, with D unclear. V was cut by 3 bases and J by 6 bases, with 5 bases left in between. This CDR3 spans 12 amino acids. From germline, CDR1 is SGHVS and CDR2 FNYEAQ.

This chain links TRBV7-8 with TRBJ2-3, with D uncertain. Per the germline V gene, CDR1 is SGHVS and CDR2 is FQNEAQ. This CDR3 spans 15 amino acids. V was clipped by 1 base and J by 2 bases, with 10 bases between them. CDR3 DNA sequence: TGTGCCAGCAGCTTAGTCCGCGGATCCACAGATACGCAGTATTTT. The encoded protein is CASSLVRGSTDTQYF.

This chain uses TRBV11-2 with TRBJ2-1; 13 bases are a match to TRBD2. The V gene end was trimmed by 5 bases and the J gene end by 4 bases; junction bases not matched to a gene: 11. CDR1 and CDR2 from the germline V gene are SGHAT and FQNNGV. This CDR3 comprises 18 residues. CDR3 region: CASSPGTSGKKGYNEQFF. In DNA form, the CDR3 reads TGTGCCAGCAGCCCAGGGACTAGCGGGAAAAAAGGTTACAATGAGCAGTTCTTC.

The rearrangement uses TRBV5-1 and TRBJ1-2; no clear D gene. Germline V gene lookup returns CDR1 SGHRS and CDR2 YFSETQ. The V and J ends lost 1 base and 2 bases respectively, with 9 bases between them. This CDR3 spans 14 amino acids. The CDR3 region is CASSLRPENYGYTF. In DNA form, the CDR3 reads TGCGCCAGCAGCTTGCGACCGGAGAACTATGGCTACACCTTC.

The rearrangement joins TRBV7-3 to TRBJ1-1; the match to TRBD1 covers 7 bases. The CDR3 consists of 19 residues. The germline gives CDR1 SGHTA, CDR2 FQGTGA. The V segment lost 0 bases and the J segment 3 bases; nucleotides outside the gene matches: 16. The CDR3 sequence: CASSLTARDSFGDDTEAFF. The DNA of the CDR3 is TGTGCCAGCAGCTTAACGGCCCGGGACAGCTTTGGAGATGACACTGAAGCTTTCTTT.

The genes are TRBV29-1 and TRBJ2-7, with TRBD1 identical over 10 bases. This CDR3 has 14 residues. The V and J ends lost 6 bases and 2 bases, in that order; junction bases with no gene match: 7. Germline CDR1 and CDR2: SQVTM and ANQGSEA. DNA of the CDR3: TGCAGCGTACGACAGGGGGCTCCTCCCTACGAGCAGTACTTC. As protein: CSVRQGAPPYEQYF.

V and J are TRBV5-6 and TRBJ1-3; TRBD1 matches 7 bases. The CDR3 is 16 residues long. Germline lookup yields CDR1 SGHDT and CDR2 YYEEEE. Trimming took 4 bases from V and 0 from J; bases not matched to a gene: 7. The CDR3 spells CASSAGQRYSGNTIYF. The CDR3 nucleotides read TGTGCCAGCAGCGCGGGACAGAGATACTCTGGAAACACCATATATTTT.

The chain carries TRBV27 and TRBJ1-2; 9 positions agree with TRBD1. Germline assignment: CDR1 MNHEY and CDR2 SMNVEV (reference sequence). The V gene end was trimmed by 6 bases and the J gene end by 2 bases; junction bases not matched to a gene: 7. The CDR3 loop spans 15 amino acids. The CDR3 DNA sequence: TGTGCCAGCAGACGACAGGGGGAAGGAAACTATGGCTACACCTTC. This encodes CASRRQGEGNYGYTF.

The chain carries TRBV6-5 and TRBJ1-1, with D unresolved. Trimming left V 5 bases short and J 7 bases short, with 14 bases between. The CDR3 is 13 amino acids. Germline V lookup: CDR1 MNHEY, CDR2 SVGAGI. In DNA form, the CDR3 reads TGTGCCAGCAGTCACCGGGTGCAAGGTGAAGCTTTCTTT. It encodes CASSHRVQGEAFF.

This sequence joins TRBV7-8 and TRBJ2-4; D is perhaps TRBD2 (6 bases). CDR1 and CDR2 from the germline V gene are SGHVS and FQNEAQ. Deletions cut 0 bases from V and 7 bases from J, with 10 bases between. The CDR3 has 14 residues. The CDR3 protein is CASSLAGSGNIQYF. CDR3 coding DNA: TGTGCCAGCAGCTTAGCAGGGAGCGGGAACATTCAGTACTTC.

The genes are TRBV28 and TRBJ1-1, with 11 bases identical to TRBD1. The V gene's germline CDR1 is MDHEN and CDR2 SYDVKM. The length of the CDR3 is 17 residues. Unmatched junction bases numbered 14, after V lost 7 bases and J lost 4 bases. The CDR3 loop is CASTPTGTGGLRTEAFF. The CDR3 region has the DNA TGTGCCAGCACCCCCACCGGGACAGGGGGATTGCGCACTGAAGCTTTCTTT.

The rearrangement links TRBV9 to TRBJ2-1, with 13 positions matching TRBD2. The germline V gene encodes CDR1 SGDLS and CDR2 YYNGEE. This CDR3 is 18 amino acids long. V shed 3 bases and J 0 bases; nucleotides not matched to a gene: 6. The CDR3 loop is CASSAGLAGSGSYNEQFF. For the CDR3, the DNA is TGTGCCAGCAGCGCGGGACTAGCGGGGTCCGGCTCCTACAATGAGCAGTTCTTC.

The V gene is TRBV5-1, the J gene TRBJ1-6; a possible D gene is TRBD1 (6 bases). Germline values: CDR1 SGHRS, CDR2 YFSETQ. The length of the CDR3 is 14 residues. V gave up 3 bases and J gave up 6 bases, with 10 bases separating them. The CDR3 sequence is CASSSQGTNSPLHF. The CDR3 region has the DNA TGCGCCAGCAGCTCGCAGGGGACTAATTCACCCCTCCACTTT.

V and J are TRBV7-2 and TRBJ2-7; possibly TRBD2 for D (5 bases). This CDR3 spans 13 amino acids. The V gene lost 4 bases and the J gene lost 1 base, with 8 bases spanning the gap. From germline, CDR1 is SGHTA and CDR2 FQGNSA. The CDR3 DNA reads as TGTGCCAGCAGCTCCGGGGAGTCCTACGAGCAGTACTTC. Protein: CASSSGESYEQYF.

V gene TRBV7-2 combines with J gene TRBJ1-4, with D possibly being TRBD1 (5 bases). V was clipped by 5 bases and J by 4 bases, with 14 bases between them. The germline gives CDR1 SGHTA, CDR2 FQGNSA. The CDR3 consists of 15 residues. CDR3 residues: CASSPVQGGNEKLFF. The CDR3 coding sequence is TGTGCCAGCAGCCCCGTCCAGGGAGGTAATGAAAAACTGTTTTTT.

This clone was seen only once. V is TRBV11-3 and J is TRBJ1-1; D is possibly TRBD1 (6 bases). Germline V gene sequence: CDR1 SGHNT, CDR2 YENEEA. This CDR3 has 14 residues. V was trimmed by 5 bases and J by 2 bases, leaving 12 bases between them. The CDR3 loop is CASSHQGRNTEAFF. CDR3 DNA sequence: TGTGCCAGCAGCCACCAGGGGCGAAACACTGAAGCTTTCTTT.

On this clone: The sample holds other DNA sequences that translate to the same CDR3. This chain links TRBV14 with TRBJ2-7; possibly TRBD1 for D (6 bases). CDR1 SGHDN and CDR2 FVKESK come from the germline V gene. This CDR3 is 13 amino acids long. V lost 0 bases and J lost 6, with 9 bases in between. The CDR3 nucleotides read TGTGCCAGCAGCCAAGATCTAGGGGGCGAGCAGTACTTC. Translation gives CASSQDLGGEQYF. The full variable domain, in which reference TRBV14 and TRBJ2-7 provide the parts outside the CDR3, is EAGVTQFPSHSVIEKGQTVTLRCDPISGHDNLYWYRRVMGKEIKFLLHFVKESKQDESGMPNNRFLAERTGGTYSTLKVQPAELEDSGVYFCASSQDLGGEQYFGPGTRLTVT.